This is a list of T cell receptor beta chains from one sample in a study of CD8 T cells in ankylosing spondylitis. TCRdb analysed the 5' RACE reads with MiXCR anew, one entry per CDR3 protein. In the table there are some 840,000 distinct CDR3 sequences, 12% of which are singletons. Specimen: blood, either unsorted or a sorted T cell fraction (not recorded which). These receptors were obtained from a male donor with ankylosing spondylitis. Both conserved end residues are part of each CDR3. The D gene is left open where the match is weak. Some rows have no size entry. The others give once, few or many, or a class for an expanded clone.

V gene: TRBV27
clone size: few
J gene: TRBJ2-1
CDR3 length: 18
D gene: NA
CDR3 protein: CASSLLRSPPRIYNEQFF
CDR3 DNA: TGTGCCAGCAGTTTATTGCGGTCGCCCCCCAGGATCTACAATGAGCAGTTCTTC

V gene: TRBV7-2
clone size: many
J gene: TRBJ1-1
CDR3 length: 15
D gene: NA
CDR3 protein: CASSHDSGADTEAFF
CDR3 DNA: TGTGCCAGCAGCCATGATAGTGGGGCGGACACTGAAGCTTTCTTT

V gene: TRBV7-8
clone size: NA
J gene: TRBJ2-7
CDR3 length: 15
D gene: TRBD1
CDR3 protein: CASRPGTGESYEQYF
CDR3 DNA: TGTGCCAGCAGACCCGGGACAGGTGAGAGCTACGAGCAGTACTTC

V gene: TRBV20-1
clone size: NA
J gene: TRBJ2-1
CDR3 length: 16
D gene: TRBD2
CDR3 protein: CSAPGLAGSSYNEQFF
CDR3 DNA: TGCAGTGCCCCCGGACTAGCGGGTAGCTCCTACAATGAGCAGTTCTTC

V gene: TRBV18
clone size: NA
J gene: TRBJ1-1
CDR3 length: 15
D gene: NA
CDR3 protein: CASSPRAGAITEAFF
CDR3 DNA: TGTGCCAGCTCACCAAGGGCAGGAGCTATCACTGAAGCTTTCTTT

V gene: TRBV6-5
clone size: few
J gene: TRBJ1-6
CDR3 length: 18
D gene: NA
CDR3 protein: CASSYSGGSMSYNSPLHF
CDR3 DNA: TGTGCCAGCAGTTACTCCGGGGGGTCTATGTCCTATAATTCACCCCTCCACTTT

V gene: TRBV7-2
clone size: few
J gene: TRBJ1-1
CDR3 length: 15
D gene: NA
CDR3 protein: CASTKGGTANTEAFF
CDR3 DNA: TGTGCCAGCACCAAGGGGGGGACGGCCAACACTGAAGCTTTCTTT

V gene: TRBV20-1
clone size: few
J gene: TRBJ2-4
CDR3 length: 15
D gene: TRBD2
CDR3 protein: CGVIAGALAKNIQYF
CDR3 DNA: TGCGGGGTAATAGCGGGTGCGCTAGCCAAAAACATTCAGTACTTC

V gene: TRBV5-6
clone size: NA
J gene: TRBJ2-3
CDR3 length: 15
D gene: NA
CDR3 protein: CASSFLRGGRDTQYF
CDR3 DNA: TGTGCCAGCAGCTTTTTGCGGGGTGGTAGAGATACGCAGTATTTT

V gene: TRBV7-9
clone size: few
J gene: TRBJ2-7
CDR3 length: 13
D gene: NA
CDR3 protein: CASSFFQGGEQYF
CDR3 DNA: TGTGCCAGCAGCTTTTTCCAGGGAGGCGAGCAGTACTTC

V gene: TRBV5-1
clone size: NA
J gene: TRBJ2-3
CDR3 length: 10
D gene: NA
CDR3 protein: CASSPASQYF
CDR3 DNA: TGCGCCAGCAGCCCTGCCTCGCAGTATTTT

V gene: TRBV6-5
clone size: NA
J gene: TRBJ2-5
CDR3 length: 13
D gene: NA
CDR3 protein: CASSYEAEETQYF
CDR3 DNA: TGTGCCAGCAGTTACGAAGCCGAGGAGACCCAGTACTTC

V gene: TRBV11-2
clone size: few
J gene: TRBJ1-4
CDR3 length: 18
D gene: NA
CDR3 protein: CASRPQIGGSATNEKLFF
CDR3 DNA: TGTGCCAGCAGACCGCAGATTGGTGGGTCTGCAACTAATGAAAAACTGTTTTTT

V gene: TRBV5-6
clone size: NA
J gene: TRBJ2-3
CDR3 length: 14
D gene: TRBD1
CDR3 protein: CASSWGQGADTQYF
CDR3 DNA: TGTGCCAGCAGCTGGGGACAGGGGGCAGATACGCAGTATTTT

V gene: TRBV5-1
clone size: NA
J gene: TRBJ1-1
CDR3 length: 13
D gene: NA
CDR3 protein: CASSWGPYNEAFF
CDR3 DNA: TGCGCCAGCAGCTGGGGCCCCTATAATGAAGCTTTCTTT

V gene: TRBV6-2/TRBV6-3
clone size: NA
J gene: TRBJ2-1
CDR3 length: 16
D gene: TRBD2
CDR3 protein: CASSSRLAESYNEQFF
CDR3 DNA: TGTGCCAGCAGTTCCCGACTAGCCGAATCCTACAATGAGCAGTTCTTC

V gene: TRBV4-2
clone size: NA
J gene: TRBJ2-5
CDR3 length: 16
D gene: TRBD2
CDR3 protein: CASSQDRLAGDETQYF
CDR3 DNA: TGTGCCAGCAGCCAAGATCGGTTAGCGGGGGATGAGACCCAGTACTTC

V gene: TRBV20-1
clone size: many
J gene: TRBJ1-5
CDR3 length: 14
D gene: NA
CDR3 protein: CSARDGRGSQPQHF
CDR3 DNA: TGCAGTGCTAGAGATGGGAGGGGAAGTCAGCCCCAGCATTTT

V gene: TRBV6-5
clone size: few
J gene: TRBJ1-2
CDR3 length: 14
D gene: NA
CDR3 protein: CASSYFRAGYGYTF
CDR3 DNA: TGTGCCAGCAGTTACTTCCGGGCTGGGTATGGCTACACCTTC

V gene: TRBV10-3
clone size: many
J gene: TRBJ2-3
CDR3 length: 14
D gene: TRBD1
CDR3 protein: CAIRAGQGQDTQYF
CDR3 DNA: TGTGCCATCAGGGCTGGACAGGGGCAGGATACGCAGTATTTT

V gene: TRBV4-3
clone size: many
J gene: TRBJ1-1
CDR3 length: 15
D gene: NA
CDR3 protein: CASSQDSALGTEAFF
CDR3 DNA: TGCGCCAGCAGCCAAGATTCCGCGTTGGGTACTGAAGCTTTCTTT

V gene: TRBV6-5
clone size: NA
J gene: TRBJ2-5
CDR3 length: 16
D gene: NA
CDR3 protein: CASSYSWTQEQETQYF
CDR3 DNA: TGTGCCAGCAGTTACTCGTGGACACAGGAACAAGAGACCCAGTACTTC

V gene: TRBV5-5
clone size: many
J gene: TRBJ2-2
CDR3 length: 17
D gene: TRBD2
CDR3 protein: CASSLSLAGVTHGELFF
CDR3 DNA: TGTGCCAGCAGCTTGTCACTAGCGGGAGTTACCCACGGGGAGCTGTTTTTT

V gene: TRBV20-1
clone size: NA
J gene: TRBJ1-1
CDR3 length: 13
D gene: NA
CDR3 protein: CSALLGGNTEAFF
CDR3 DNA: TGCAGTGCTCTCCTAGGGGGGAACACTGAAGCTTTCTTT

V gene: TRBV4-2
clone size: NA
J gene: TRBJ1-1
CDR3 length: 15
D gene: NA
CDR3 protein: CASSQVPGEDSEAFF
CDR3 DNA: TGTGCCAGCAGCCAAGTCCCAGGGGAAGACAGTGAAGCTTTCTTT

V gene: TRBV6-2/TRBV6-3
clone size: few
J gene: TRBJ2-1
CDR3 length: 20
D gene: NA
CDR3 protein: CASSYSPLFSPERAYNEQFF
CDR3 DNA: TGTGCCAGCAGTTACTCGCCACTTTTCAGCCCCGAGCGGGCATACAATGAGCAGTTCTTC

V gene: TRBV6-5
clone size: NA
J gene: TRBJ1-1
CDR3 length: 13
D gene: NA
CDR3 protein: CASSYEEGTEAFF
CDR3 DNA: TGTGCCAGCAGTTACGAGGAGGGGACTGAAGCTTTCTTT

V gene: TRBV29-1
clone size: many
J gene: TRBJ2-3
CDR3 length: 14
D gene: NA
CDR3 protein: CSVRARLGTDTQYF
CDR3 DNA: TGCAGCGTTCGCGCAAGACTAGGGACAGATACGCAGTATTTT

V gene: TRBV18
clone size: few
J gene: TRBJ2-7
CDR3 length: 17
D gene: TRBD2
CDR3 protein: CASSPRAGGLPYGEQYF
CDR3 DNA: TGTGCCAGCTCACCTCGGGCGGGAGGTCTCCCTTACGGGGAGCAGTACTTC

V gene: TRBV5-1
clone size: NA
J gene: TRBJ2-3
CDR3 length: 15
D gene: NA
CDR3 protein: CASSTDLAGTDTQYF
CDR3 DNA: TGCGCCAGCAGCACCGATCTAGCAGGCACAGATACGCAGTATTTT

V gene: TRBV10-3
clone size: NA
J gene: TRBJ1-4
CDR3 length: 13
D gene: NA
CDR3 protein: CASRALVDEKLFF
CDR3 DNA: TGTGCCAGCCGGGCATTGGTCGATGAAAAACTGTTTTTT

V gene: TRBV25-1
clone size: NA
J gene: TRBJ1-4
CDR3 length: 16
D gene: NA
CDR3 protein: CASSETRGSINEKLFF
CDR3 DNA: TGTGCCAGCAGTGAAACTAGGGGGTCCATTAATGAAAAACTGTTTTTT

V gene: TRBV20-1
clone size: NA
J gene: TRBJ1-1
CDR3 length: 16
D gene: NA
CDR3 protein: CSARVAGGLMNTEAFF
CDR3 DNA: TGCAGTGCTAGAGTCGCGGGGGGCCTCATGAACACTGAAGCTTTCTTT

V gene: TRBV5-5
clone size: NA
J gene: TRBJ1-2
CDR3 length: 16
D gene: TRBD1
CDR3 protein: CASSLGPGQSVYGYTF
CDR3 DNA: TGTGCCAGCAGCTTGGGACCGGGACAGTCAGTTTATGGCTACACCTTC

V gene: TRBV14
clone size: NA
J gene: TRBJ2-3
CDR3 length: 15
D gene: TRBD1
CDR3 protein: CASSQEGQAWNTQYF
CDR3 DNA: TGTGCCAGCAGCCAAGAGGGACAGGCATGGAATACGCAGTATTTT

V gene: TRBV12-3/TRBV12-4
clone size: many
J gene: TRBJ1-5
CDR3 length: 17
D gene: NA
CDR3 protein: CASSFSLGLLSNQPQHF
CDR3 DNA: TGTGCCAGCAGTTTCAGCCTTGGACTGCTTAGCAATCAGCCCCAGCATTTT

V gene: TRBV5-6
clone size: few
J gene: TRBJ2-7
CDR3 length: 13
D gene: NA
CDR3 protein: CASSIRPNYEQYF
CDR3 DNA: TGTGCCAGCAGCATTAGACCCAACTACGAGCAGTACTTC

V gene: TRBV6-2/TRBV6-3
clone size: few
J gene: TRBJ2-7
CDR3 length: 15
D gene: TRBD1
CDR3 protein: CASSTYRGRLNEQYF
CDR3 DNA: TGTGCCAGCAGTACATACAGGGGGCGTCTCAACGAGCAGTACTTC

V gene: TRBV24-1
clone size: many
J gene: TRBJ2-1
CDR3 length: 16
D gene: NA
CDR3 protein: CATSDQLSPRGNEQFF
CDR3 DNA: TGTGCCACCAGTGATCAATTATCGCCTAGAGGGAATGAGCAGTTCTTC

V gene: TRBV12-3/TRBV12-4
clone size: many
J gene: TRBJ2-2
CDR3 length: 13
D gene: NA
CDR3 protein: CASRVLLTGELFF
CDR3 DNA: TGTGCCAGCAGGGTTCTCCTAACCGGGGAGCTGTTTTTT

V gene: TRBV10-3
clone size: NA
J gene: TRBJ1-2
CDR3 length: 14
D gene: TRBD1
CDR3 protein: CAISESGQYYGYTF
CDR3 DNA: TGTGCCATCAGTGAGTCGGGACAGTACTATGGCTACACCTTC

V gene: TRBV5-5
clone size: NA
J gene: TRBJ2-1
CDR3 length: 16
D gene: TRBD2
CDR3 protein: CASSLGLAGDLNEQFF
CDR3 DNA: TGTGCCAGCAGCCTGGGACTAGCGGGCGACCTCAATGAGCAGTTCTTC

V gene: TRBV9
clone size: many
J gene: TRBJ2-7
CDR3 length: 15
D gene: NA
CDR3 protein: CASSPAASGSYEQYF
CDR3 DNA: TGTGCCAGCAGCCCCGCGGCAAGCGGCTCCTACGAGCAGTACTTC

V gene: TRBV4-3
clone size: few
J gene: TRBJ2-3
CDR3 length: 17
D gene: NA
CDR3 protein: CASSRGGQGPSTDTQYF
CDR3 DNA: TGCGCCAGCAGCCGGGGCGGCCAGGGCCCTAGCACAGATACGCAGTATTTT

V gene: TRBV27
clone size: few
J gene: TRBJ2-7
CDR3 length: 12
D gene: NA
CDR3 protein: CASRGREDEQYF
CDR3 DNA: TGTGCCAGCAGGGGAAGGGAGGACGAGCAGTACTTC

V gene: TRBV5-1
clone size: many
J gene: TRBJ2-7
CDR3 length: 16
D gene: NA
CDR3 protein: CASSLETGDGPYEQYF
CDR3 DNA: TGCGCCAGCAGCTTGGAAACGGGGGACGGTCCCTACGAGCAGTACTTC

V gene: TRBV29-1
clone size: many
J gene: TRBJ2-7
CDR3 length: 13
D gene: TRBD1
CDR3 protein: CSVRQGRDYEQYF
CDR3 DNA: TGCAGCGTTCGACAGGGGCGAGATTACGAGCAGTACTTC

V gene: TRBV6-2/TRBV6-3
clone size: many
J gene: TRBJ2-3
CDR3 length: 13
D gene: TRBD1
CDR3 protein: CASSSRGQGTQYF
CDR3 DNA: TGTGCCAGCAGTTCCCGAGGACAGGGGACGCAGTATTTT

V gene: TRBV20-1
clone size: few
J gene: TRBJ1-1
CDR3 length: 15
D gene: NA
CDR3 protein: CSASGGLGWYTEAFF
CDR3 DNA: TGCAGTGCAAGTGGCGGCCTGGGTTGGTACACTGAAGCTTTCTTT

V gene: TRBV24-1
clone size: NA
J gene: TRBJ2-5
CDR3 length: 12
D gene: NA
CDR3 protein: CATRGLQETQYF
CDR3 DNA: TGTGCCACCAGGGGTCTCCAAGAGACCCAGTACTTC

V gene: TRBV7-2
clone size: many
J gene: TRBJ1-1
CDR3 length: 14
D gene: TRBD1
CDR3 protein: CASSFDRENTEAFF
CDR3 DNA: TGTGCCAGCAGCTTTGACAGGGAGAACACTGAAGCTTTCTTT

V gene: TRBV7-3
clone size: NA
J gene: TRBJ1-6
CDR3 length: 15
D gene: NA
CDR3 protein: CASSLIGGSNSPLHF
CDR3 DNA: TGTGCCAGCAGCTTAATTGGGGGCTCCAATTCACCCCTCCACTTT

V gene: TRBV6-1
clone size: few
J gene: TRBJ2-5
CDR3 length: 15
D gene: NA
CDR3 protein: CASNERGYRGETQYF
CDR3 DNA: TGTGCCAGCAACGAAAGAGGGTACCGTGGGGAGACCCAGTACTTC